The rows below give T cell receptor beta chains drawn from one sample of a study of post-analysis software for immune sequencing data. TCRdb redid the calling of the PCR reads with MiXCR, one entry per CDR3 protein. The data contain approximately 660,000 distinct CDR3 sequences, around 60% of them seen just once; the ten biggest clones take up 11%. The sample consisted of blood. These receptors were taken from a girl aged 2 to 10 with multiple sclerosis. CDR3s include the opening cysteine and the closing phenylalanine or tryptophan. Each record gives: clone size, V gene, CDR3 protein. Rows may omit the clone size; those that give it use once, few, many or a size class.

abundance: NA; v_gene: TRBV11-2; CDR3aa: CASSWVGQLRRNEQFF
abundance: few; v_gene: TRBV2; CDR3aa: CASSEEGVGETQYF
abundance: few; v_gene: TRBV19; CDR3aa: CASSPRQGRETQYF
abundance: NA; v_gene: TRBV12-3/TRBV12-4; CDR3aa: CASSPDISPLHF
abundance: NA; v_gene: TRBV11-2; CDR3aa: CASSVGTGGDEQFF
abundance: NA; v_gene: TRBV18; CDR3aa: CASSPREGTEQYF
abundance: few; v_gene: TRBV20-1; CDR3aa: CSAPGLTTDTQYF
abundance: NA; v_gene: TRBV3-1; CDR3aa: CASSQLTPGEQYF
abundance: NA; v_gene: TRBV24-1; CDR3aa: CATSDGDTSTDTQYF
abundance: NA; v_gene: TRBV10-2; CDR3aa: CASSENMGSGVTNEQFF
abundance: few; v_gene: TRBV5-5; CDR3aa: CASSLDHANYEQYF
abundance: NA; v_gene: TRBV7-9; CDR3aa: CASSVTSGRAAEQYF
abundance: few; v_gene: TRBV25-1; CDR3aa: CASSDPGSLSKGYEQYF
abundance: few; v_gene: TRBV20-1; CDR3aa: CSALTGTGAGNEQFF
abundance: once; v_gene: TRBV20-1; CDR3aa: CSAPGQLYNEQYF
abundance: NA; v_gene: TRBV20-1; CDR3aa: CSVRDSYSNQPQHF
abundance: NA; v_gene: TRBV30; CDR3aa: CAWISRAWGYTF
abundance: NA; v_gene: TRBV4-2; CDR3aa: CASSQVSPTASNQPQHF
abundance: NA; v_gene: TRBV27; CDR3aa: CASSPQAGGSYEQYF
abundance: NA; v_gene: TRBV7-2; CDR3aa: CASSVAGGPVEQFF
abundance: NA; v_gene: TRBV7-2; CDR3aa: CASSSRGVAGIYEQYF
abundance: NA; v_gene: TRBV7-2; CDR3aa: CASSLSATAYNEQFF
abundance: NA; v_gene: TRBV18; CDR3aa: CASSPPSASGRSGEQYF
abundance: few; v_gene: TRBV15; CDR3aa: CATSTTTGSSYNEQFF
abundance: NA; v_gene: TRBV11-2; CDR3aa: CASSLDGIIYEQYF
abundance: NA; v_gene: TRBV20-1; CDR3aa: CSARALKNRVRTEAFF
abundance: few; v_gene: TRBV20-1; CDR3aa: CSGGAAQETQYF
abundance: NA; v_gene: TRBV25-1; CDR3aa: CASSESQRPQETQYF
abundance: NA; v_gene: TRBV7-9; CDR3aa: CASSFEGSETQYF
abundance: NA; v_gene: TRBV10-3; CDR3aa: CAISEPTANNEQFF
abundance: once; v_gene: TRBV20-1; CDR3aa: CSASDGLAGAYNEQFF
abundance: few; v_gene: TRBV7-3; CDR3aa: CASSLTALDEQFF
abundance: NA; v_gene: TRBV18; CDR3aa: CASSSPQGRTEAFF
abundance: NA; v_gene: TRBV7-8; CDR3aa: CASSLSRFYEQYF
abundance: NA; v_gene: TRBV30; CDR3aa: CACGRFDEQFF
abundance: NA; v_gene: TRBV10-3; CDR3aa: CAIKGGGSLNNEQFF
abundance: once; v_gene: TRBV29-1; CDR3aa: CSVEDFLENTEAFF
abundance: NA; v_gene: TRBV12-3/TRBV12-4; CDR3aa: CASSASGGVYGYTF
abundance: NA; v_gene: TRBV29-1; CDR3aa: CSVENRDRSSTEAFF
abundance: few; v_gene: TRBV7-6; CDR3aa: CASSSRVGAQYVDTQYF
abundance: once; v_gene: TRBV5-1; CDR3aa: CASSIPTGGVEQYF
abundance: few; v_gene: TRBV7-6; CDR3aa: CASSLASGGSYEQYF
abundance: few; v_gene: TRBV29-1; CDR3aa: CSVVQGDYGYTF
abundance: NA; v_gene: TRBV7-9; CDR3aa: CAISTPPLEQYF
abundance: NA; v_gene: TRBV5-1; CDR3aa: CASSLISSGEQFF